What follows describes a single T cell receptor beta chain. Antigen specificity is unknown. The data are from a study of CD8 T cells in Susac syndrome. An input of roughly 0.45 to 1 ug of RNA was subjected to reverse transcription using random hexamers. TCR beta CDR3 was amplified by immunoSEQ covering 54 Vbeta and 13 Jbeta. One entry per CDR3 protein, called by TCRdb with MiXCR from the immunoSEQ multiplex PCR reads. The sample gives 190,000 or so distinct CDR3 sequences, about 95% of which show up once; around 0.08% is in the top ten. The sequenced target, TCR beta, came from blood CD8+ and CD4+ T cells. The multiple sclerosis controls, all treatment-naive patients, had relapsing-remitting disease that was stable or active. Study outcomes and limitations: The study acknowledged a relatively small number of individuals in its TCR sequencing and HLA analysis.

Material for sequencing was CD4+ T cells from PBMCs. This receptor was taken from a human donor with multiple sclerosis.

The chain's CDR3 is CAIGARDTEAFF. CDR3 bases: TGTGCCATCGGCGCCAGGGACACTGAAGCTTTCTTT. V gene TRBV7-9 combines with J gene TRBJ1-1, with D possibly TRBD1 on 5 matching bases. With 10 bases removed from V and 3 bases from J, the gap between germline ends came to 12 bases. This CDR3 has 12 amino acids. Germline V gives CDR1 SEHNR, CDR2 FQNEAQ (reference sequence).